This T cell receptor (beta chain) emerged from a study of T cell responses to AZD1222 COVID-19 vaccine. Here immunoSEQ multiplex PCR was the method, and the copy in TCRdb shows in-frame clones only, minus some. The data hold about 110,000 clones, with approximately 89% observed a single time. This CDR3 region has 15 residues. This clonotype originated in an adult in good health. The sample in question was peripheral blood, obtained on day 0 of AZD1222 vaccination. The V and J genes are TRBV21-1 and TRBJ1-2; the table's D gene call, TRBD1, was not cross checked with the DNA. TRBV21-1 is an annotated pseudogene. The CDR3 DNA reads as TGTGCCAGCAGCAAAGTGGGCAGGCTTAACTATGGCTACACCTTC. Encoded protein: CASSKVGRLNYGYTF.